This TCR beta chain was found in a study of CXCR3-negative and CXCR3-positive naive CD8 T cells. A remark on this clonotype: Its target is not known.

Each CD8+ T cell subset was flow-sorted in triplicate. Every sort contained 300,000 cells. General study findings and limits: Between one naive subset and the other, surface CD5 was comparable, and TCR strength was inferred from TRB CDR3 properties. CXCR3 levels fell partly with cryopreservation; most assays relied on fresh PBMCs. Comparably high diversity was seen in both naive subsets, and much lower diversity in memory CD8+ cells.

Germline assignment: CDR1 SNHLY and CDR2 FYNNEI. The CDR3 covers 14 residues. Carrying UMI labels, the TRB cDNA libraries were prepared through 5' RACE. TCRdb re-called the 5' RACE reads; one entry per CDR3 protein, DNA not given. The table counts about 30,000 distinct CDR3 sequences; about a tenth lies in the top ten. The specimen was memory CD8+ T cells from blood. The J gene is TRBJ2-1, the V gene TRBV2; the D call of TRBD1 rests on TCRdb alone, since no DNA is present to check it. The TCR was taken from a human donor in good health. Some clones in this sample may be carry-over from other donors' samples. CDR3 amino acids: CASNRDSSYNEQFF.